These 32 T cell receptor beta chains originate from one sample sequenced in a study of Ad26.COV2.S vaccination and SARS-CoV-2 variants. Treatment of the sample: roughly 20 received Ad26.COV2.S at low or high dose, single or two shots; about 5 received placebo; per-sample allocation not given. Day 63 after the first vaccine or placebo injection was the time point for sampling. Method: immunoSEQ multiplex PCR; TCRdb's copy keeps in-frame clones and lacks some. The table lists about 390,000 clones, approximately 91% of them singletons. Material: peripheral blood, obtained in a trial of Ad26.COV2.S vaccine versus placebo. Receptors were obtained from a person aged 18 to 59 who received the Ad26.COV2.S COVID-19 vaccine or a placebo.

The genes are TRBV11-2 and TRBJ1-2, with D uncertain. The CDR3 is 18 residues long. Between the trimmed V and J ends, which lost 5 bases and 0 bases, there was a span of 22 bases. Germline-derived CDR1 and CDR2 are SGHAT and FQNNGV. As DNA, the CDR3 is TGTGCCAGCAGCCCATCGGGGAGGGTTGGGCCTTCTAACTATGGCTACACCTTC. Translated, it gives CASSPSGRVGPSNYGYTF. The full variable domain, in which reference TRBV11-2 and TRBJ1-2 provide the parts outside the CDR3, is EAGVAQSPRYKIIEKRQSVAFWCNPISGHATLYWYQQILGQGPKLLIQFQNNGVVDDSQLPKDRFSAERLKGVDSTLKIQPAKLEDSAVYLCASSPSGRVGPSNYGYTFGSGTRLTVV.

V gene TRBV10-3 combines with J gene TRBJ1-1; 9 bases align to TRBD1. CDR1 ENHRY and CDR2 SYGVKD come from the germline V gene. J lost 3 bases, V lost 11 bases, and 4 bases had no gene match. The CDR3 has 12 amino acids. The CDR3 here is CASGTGYTEAFF. In DNA form, the CDR3 reads TGTGCCTCAGGGACAGGGTACACTGAAGCTTTCTTT.

This rearrangement joins TRBV4-2 to TRBJ1-5; D ambiguous. Germline V lookup: CDR1 LGHNA, CDR2 YNFKEQ. V was clipped by 0 bases and J by 3 bases, with 9 bases between them. The CDR3 has 15 residues. CDR3 residues: CASSQEPQDNQPQHF. The CDR3 DNA reads TGTGCCAGCAGCCAAGAACCCCAGGACAATCAGCCCCAGCATTTT.

This clone was recorded only once. The V and J genes are TRBV5-1 and TRBJ1-1; no definite D call. V lost 5 bases and J 0 bases, leaving 8 bases between the germline ends. Germline V gives CDR1 SGHRS, CDR2 YFSETQ. The CDR3 spans 13 residues. CDR3 protein: CASSSDLNTEAFF. CDR3 nucleotide sequence: TGCGCCAGCAGTTCCGACCTGAACACTGAAGCTTTCTTT.

This sequence joins TRBV7-9 and TRBJ2-1; D is possibly TRBD1 or TRBD2 (5 bases each). Germline CDR1 is SEHNR and CDR2 is FQNEAQ (reference sequence). V lost 5 bases and J 8 bases, leaving 22 bases between the germline ends. The CDR3 runs 16 residues. The CDR3 sequence: CASSGRTRGSFDEQFF. In DNA, the CDR3 is TGTGCCAGCAGCGGCCGAACTAGGGGCTCTTTCGATGAGCAGTTCTTC.

The chain employs TRBV7-8 and TRBJ1-1; D uncertain. CDR1 and CDR2 (germline): SGHVS, FQNEAQ. V lost 1 base, J lost 0 bases, and 6 bases lay in between. This CDR3 contains 14 residues. CDR3 DNA sequence: TGTGCCAGCAGCTTAGAACTCTTGAACACTGAAGCTTTCTTT. Translated: CASSLELLNTEAFF.

V usage is TRBV18 and J usage is TRBJ1-1; D not certain. CDR1 and CDR2 (germline): KGHSH, LQKENI. Trimming removed 0 bases at V and 1 base at J, with 6 bases between. The CDR3 is made up of 14 amino acids. CDR3 nucleotides: TGTGCCAGCTCACCACCGTTCGGGAACACTGAAGCTTTCTTT. It specifies CASSPPFGNTEAFF.

This clone appeared once. This chain joins TRBV4-1 and TRBJ2-7, with 8 nucleotides matching TRBD1. Germline trimming cut 3 bases from V and 5 bases from J; bases unmatched to any gene: 12. This CDR3 is 16 amino acids long. In germline, CDR1 is MGHRA, CDR2 YSYEKL. CDR3 loop: CASSHIPGTGAHEQYF. For the CDR3, the DNA is TGCGCCAGCAGCCATATTCCCGGGACAGGAGCCCACGAGCAGTACTTC.

The chain carries TRBV6-2 or TRBV6-3 and TRBJ2-5; no reliable D call. Per the germline V gene, CDR1 is MNHEY and CDR2 is SVGEGT. This CDR3 comprises 15 residues. V was cut by 2 bases and J by 5 bases, with 15 bases left in between. The CDR3 reads CASSYGSAARETQYF. The DNA of the CDR3 is TGTGCCAGCAGTTACGGTTCGGCAGCCCGGGAGACCCAGTACTTC.

The V gene is TRBV6-2 or TRBV6-3, the J gene TRBJ1-6; perhaps TRBD1 as D (6 bases). CDR1 is MNHEY, CDR2 SVGEGT, per germline. V was pared by 2 bases and J by 3 bases, with 11 bases between. The CDR3 consists of 16 residues. Here the CDR3 reads CASSYGVGGYNSPLHF. CDR3 nucleotides: TGTGCCAGCAGTTACGGGGTAGGGGGCTATAATTCACCCCTCCACTTT.

V usage is TRBV7-9 and J usage is TRBJ2-3, with D possibly TRBD1 on 6 matching bases. The CDR3 loop spans 15 amino acids. Trimming removed 3 bases at V and 5 bases at J, with 15 bases between. Germline values: CDR1 SEHNR, CDR2 FQNEAQ (reference sequence). The CDR3 sequence: CASSFPEQGEDTQYF. DNA for the CDR3: TGTGCCAGCAGCTTTCCGGAACAGGGTGAAGATACGCAGTATTTT.

The chain has TRBV7-2 and TRBJ1-5; 7 bases are a match to TRBD1. CDR3 length: 14 residues. V was pared by 5 bases and J by 6 bases, with 7 bases of the junction left unmatched. CDR1 and CDR2 (germline): SGHTA, FQGNSA. The CDR3, as DNA: TGTGCCAGCAGCGCCACAGGGGAGGGTCAGCCCCAGCATTTT. Translated: CASSATGEGQPQHF.

This clone was found many times. V and J are TRBV2 and TRBJ1-5; D uncertain. There are 15 residues in the CDR3. V lost 5 bases and J 7 bases, leaving 18 bases between the germline ends. Germline CDR1 reads SNHLY; CDR2 reads FYNNEI. In nucleotides, the CDR3 is TGTGCCAGCAGTCGAGGAGACGGAGGAGGACAGCCCCAGCATTTT. Encoded protein: CASSRGDGGGQPQHF.

The genes are TRBV19 and TRBJ2-7; no clear D. CDR3 size: 16 residues. V lost 3 bases, J lost 1 base, and 16 bases lay in between. Germline-derived CDR1 and CDR2 are LNHDA and SQIVND (reference sequence). This CDR3 reads CASSIRLGPGSYEQYF. In DNA, the CDR3 is TGTGCCAGTAGTATCCGCCTCGGACCAGGTTCCTACGAGCAGTACTTC.

The chain is built from TRBV5-4 and TRBJ1-2, with 10 bases lining up with TRBD1. The length of the CDR3 is 14 residues. Germline lookup yields CDR1 SGHNT and CDR2 YYREEE (reference sequence). Trimming at V came to 3 bases and at J to 8 bases, leaving 7 bases not matched to a gene. The CDR3 region has the DNA TGTGCCAGCAGCTGGATGACAGGGGGCGGAGGCTACACCTTC. Its translation: CASSWMTGGGGYTF.

This clone was picked up a small number of times. The gene calls are TRBV4-1 and TRBJ1-2; weak D call: TRBD1 (6 bases). Germline CDR1 MGHRA, CDR2 YSYEKL. The V end lost 2 bases, the J end lost 6 bases, and 13 bases lay between the germline ends. The CDR3 is 14 residues long. The CDR3, as DNA: TGCGCCAGCAGCCAACCGACAGGCGTGGATGGCTACACCTTC. Its protein product is CASSQPTGVDGYTF.

This clone was observed a single time. The CDR3 sequence: CASSLAGNTGGSYNSPLHF. The CDR3 nucleotides read TGTGCCAGCAGCTTAGCGGGGAACACAGGGGGCTCCTATAATTCACCCCTCCACTTT. This rearrangement joins TRBV7-2 to TRBJ1-6, with TRBD1 matching over 8 bases. The V segment lost 0 bases and the J segment 0 bases; nucleotides outside the gene matches: 7. CDR3 length equals 19 residues. Germline CDR1 is SGHTA and CDR2 is FQGNSA.

The chain couples TRBV10-3 to TRBJ2-7; D gene uncertain. Trimming pared 0 bases from V and 6 bases from J, leaving 3 bases between. Germline values: CDR1 ENHRY, CDR2 SYGVKD. The CDR3 is 11 amino acids. CDR3 DNA sequence: TGTGCCATCAGTGAGTCCGTCGAGCAGTACTTC. It specifies CAISESVEQYF.

The chain couples TRBV7-8 to TRBJ2-7; 9 bases match TRBD2. Germline V gene sequence: CDR1 SGHVS, CDR2 FQNEAQ. V lost 5 bases, J lost 7 bases, and 12 bases stayed unmatched. This CDR3 contains 15 residues. The CDR3 here is CASSDPTSGPEEQYF. CDR3 coding DNA: TGTGCCAGCAGCGACCCGACTAGCGGCCCTGAAGAGCAGTACTTC.

The genes are TRBV6-2 or TRBV6-3 and TRBJ1-2, with D hard to call. The germline V gene has CDR1 MNHEY and CDR2 SVGEGT. V lost 0 bases and J 6 bases, leaving 5 bases between the germline ends. The CDR3 length is 12 residues. CDR3 coding DNA: TGTGCCAGCAGTTACTCGTCCCATGGCTACACCTTC. Amino acids: CASSYSSHGYTF.

The chain uses TRBV2 and TRBJ2-1; TRBD2 aligns across 14 bases. There are 16 residues in the CDR3. V lost 7 bases and J lost 9; bases outside the gene matches: 11. Germline CDR1 SNHLY, CDR2 FYNNEI. This CDR3 is CASIPMTSGGAGEQFF. DNA of the CDR3: TGTGCCAGCATACCCATGACTAGCGGGGGGGCGGGTGAGCAGTTCTTC.

In this sample, this clone turned up once. This chain joins TRBV5-1 and TRBJ2-3, with 9 positions matching TRBD2. Germline V gives CDR1 SGHRS, CDR2 YFSETQ. The J segment lost 0 bases and the V segment lost 1 base, leaving 12 bases of the junction unmatched. CDR3 length: 19 residues. In DNA, the CDR3 is TGCGCCAGCAGCTTGCTCCCAGCGGGGGGTTTCACTAGCACAGATACGCAGTATTTT. Translating gives CASSLLPAGGFTSTDTQYF.

This chain uses TRBV9 with TRBJ1-3; D gene unclear. CDR3 size: 17 residues. CDR1 and CDR2 from the germline V gene are SGDLS and YYNGEE. The V end was cut by 1 base, the J end by 2 bases, with 16 bases between. Written as DNA, the CDR3 is TGTGCCAGCAGCGTAAACCCCCCCGGAATCGCTGGAAACACCATATATTTT. This sequence encodes CASSVNPPGIAGNTIYF.

The V gene is TRBV7-9, the J gene TRBJ1-1; no clear D. V was shortened by 5 bases and J by 2 bases, with 12 bases between the two germline ends. The CDR3 sequence is 14 residues long. Germline CDR1 and CDR2: SEHNR and FQNEAQ (reference sequence). The CDR3 DNA follows: TGTGCCAGCAGCCCAGAGAGCTCCAACACTGAAGCTTTCTTT. Its translation: CASSPESSNTEAFF.

The chain recombines TRBV5-1 with TRBJ1-1; 7 bases line up with TRBD1. With V trimmed by 1 base and J by 1 base, 7 bases remained unmatched. Germline values: CDR1 SGHRS, CDR2 YFSETQ. The CDR3 is 16 residues long. The CDR3 region has the DNA TGCGCCAGCAGCTTGTACCCGGGACAGCAGAACACTGAAGCTTTCTTT. This codes for CASSLYPGQQNTEAFF.

The chain has TRBV20-1 and TRBJ2-7; 10 nucleotides agree with TRBD2. The CDR3 is made up of 13 amino acids. CDR1 is DFQATT, CDR2 SNEGSKA, per germline (reference sequence). The J segment lost 3 bases and the V segment lost 3 bases, leaving 2 bases of the junction unmatched. CDR3 sequence: CSASGTSDYEQYF. In nucleotides, the CDR3 is TGCAGTGCTAGTGGGACTAGCGACTACGAGCAGTACTTC.

This chain links TRBV6-5 with TRBJ2-7, with D possibly TRBD2 on 6 matching bases. The CDR3 length is 11 residues. The germline V and J ends were trimmed by 5 bases and 7 bases, with 9 bases remaining between them. Per the germline V gene, CDR1 is MNHEY and CDR2 is SVGAGI. CDR3 coding DNA: TGTGCCAGCAGTCTAAGCGGGGAGCAGTACTTC. Residues: CASSLSGEQYF.

J is TRBJ2-3 and V is TRBV6-5, with TRBD2 as a possible D gene (5 bases). Trimming left V 6 bases short and J 4 bases short, with 14 bases between. CDR1 is MNHEY, CDR2 SVGAGI, per germline. CDR3 length equals 14 residues. The CDR3 DNA is TGTGCCAGCAGACCACCCCGGGATCCAGATACGCAGTATTTT. Translating it yields CASRPPRDPDTQYF.

CDR3 region: CASSYSQGGGNQPQHF. The CDR3 DNA reads as TGTGCCAGCAGTTACTCGCAGGGGGGCGGCAATCAGCCCCAGCATTTT. J is TRBJ1-5 and V is TRBV6-2 or TRBV6-3, with 7 bases that match TRBD1. The CDR3 loop spans 16 amino acids. J lost 2 bases, V lost 0 bases, and 4 bases had no gene match. Germline CDR1 MNHEY, CDR2 SVGEGT.

This clone was seen a handful of times. This CDR3 is also generated by other DNA sequences in the sample. The genes are TRBV6-5 and TRBJ1-1; TRBD1 is a possible D gene (6 bases). Germline V gene lookup returns CDR1 MNHEY and CDR2 SVGAGI. V was pared by 6 bases and J by 1 base, with 6 bases between. The CDR3 is 12 residues long. For the CDR3, the DNA is TGTGCCAGCAGGGACAGGAACACTGAAGCTTTCTTT. The encoded protein is CASRDRNTEAFF.

The chain employs TRBV5-1 and TRBJ1-2, with 10 bases matching TRBD1. V lost 9 bases and J lost 2; bases outside the gene matches: 4. Germline values: CDR1 SGHRS, CDR2 YFSETQ. CDR3 length equals 13 residues. CDR3 region: CANPGQGNYGYTF. CDR3 DNA sequence: TGCGCCAACCCGGGACAGGGGAACTATGGCTACACCTTC.

The V gene is TRBV7-9, the J gene TRBJ2-1; 12 bases agree with TRBD2. CDR3 length: 15 amino acids. CDR1 and CDR2 from the germline V gene are SEHNR and FQNEAQ (reference sequence). Trimming removed 2 bases from V and 8 bases from J; junction bases left unmatched: 4. CDR3 nucleotide sequence: TGTGCCAGCAGCTTACGACTAGCGGGGGTACATGAGCAGTTCTTC. It codes for CASSLRLAGVHEQFF.